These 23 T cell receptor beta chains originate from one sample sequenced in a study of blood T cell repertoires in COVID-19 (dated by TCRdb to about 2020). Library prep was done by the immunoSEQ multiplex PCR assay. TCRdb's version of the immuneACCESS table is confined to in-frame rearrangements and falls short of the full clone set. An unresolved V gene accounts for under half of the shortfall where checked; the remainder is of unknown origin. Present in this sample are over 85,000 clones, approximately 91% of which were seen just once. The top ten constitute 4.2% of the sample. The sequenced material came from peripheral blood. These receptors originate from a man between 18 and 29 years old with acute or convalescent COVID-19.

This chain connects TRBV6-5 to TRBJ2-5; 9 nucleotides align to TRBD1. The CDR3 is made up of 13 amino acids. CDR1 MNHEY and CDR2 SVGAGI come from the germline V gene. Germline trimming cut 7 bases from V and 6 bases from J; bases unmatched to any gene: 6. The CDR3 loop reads CASTGQGRKTQYF. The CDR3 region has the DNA TGTGCCAGCACCGGACAGGGGAGAAAGACCCAGTACTTC.

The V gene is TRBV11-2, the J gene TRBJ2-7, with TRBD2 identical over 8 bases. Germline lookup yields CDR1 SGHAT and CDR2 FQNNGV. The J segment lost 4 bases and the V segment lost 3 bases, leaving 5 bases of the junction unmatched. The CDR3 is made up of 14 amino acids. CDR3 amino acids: CASSFSGNFYEQYF. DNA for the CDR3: TGTGCCAGCAGCTTTAGCGGGAACTTTTACGAGCAGTACTTC.

The CDR3 coding sequence is TGCGCCAGCAGCGAGCCGGACAGGGAGCAGTATTTT. Amino acid sequence: CASSEPDREQYF. The rearrangement uses TRBV5-1 and TRBJ2-3; 8 bases fit TRBD1. Germline trimming cut 4 bases from V and 11 bases from J; bases unmatched to any gene: 6. Germline-derived CDR1 and CDR2 are SGHRS and YFSETQ. The CDR3 spans 12 residues.

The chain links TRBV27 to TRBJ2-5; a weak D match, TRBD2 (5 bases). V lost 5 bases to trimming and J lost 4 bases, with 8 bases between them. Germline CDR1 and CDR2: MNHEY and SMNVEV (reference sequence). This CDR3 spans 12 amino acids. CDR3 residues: CASSRSGETQYF. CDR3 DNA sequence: TGTGCCAGCAGTAGGAGCGGAGAGACCCAGTACTTC.

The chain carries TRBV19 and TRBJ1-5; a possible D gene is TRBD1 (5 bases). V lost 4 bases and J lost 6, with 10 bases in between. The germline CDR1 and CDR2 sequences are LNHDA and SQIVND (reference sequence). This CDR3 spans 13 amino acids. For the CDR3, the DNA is TGTGCCAGTAGTACAGGGTCTAGTCAGCCCCAGCATTTT. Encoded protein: CASSTGSSQPQHF. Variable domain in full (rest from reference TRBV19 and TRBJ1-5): DGGITQSPKYLFRKEGQNVTLSCEQNLNHDAMYWYRQDPGQGLRLIYYSQIVNDFQKGDIAEGYSVSREKKESFPLTVTSAQKNPTAFYLCASSTGSSQPQHFGDGTRLSIL.

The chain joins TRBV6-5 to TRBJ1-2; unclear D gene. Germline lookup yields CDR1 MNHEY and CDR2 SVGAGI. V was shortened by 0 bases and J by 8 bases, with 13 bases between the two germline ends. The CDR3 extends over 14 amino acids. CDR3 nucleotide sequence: TGTGCCAGCAGTTACTCGTGGGAGAGGGTCGGCTACACCTTC. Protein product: CASSYSWERVGYTF.

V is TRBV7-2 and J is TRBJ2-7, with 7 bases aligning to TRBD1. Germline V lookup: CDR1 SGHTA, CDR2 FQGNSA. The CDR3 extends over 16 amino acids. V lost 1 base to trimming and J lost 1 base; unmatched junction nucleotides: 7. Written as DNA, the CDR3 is TGTGCCAGCAGCTTAGGGGTCGGGACAGCATCCTACGAGCAGTACTTC. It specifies CASSLGVGTASYEQYF.

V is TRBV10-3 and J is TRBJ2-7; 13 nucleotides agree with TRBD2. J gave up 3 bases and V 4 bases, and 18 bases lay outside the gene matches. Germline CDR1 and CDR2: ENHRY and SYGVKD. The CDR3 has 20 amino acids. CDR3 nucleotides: TGTGCCATCAGTGCCTTGGAACTTCCGGGACTAGCGGGGAGAGTCTACGAGCAGTACTTC. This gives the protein CAISALELPGLAGRVYEQYF.

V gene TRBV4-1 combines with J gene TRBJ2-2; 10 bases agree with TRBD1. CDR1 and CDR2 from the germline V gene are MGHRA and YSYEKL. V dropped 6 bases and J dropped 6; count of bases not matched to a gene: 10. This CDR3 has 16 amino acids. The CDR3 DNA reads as TGCGCCAGCAGTTACCGACAGGGGGCGTCCCCCGGGGAGCTGTTTTTT. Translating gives CASSYRQGASPGELFF.

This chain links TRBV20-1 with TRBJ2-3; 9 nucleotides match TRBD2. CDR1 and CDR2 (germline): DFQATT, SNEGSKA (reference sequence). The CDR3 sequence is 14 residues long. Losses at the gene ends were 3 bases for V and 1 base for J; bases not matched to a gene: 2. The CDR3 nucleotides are TGCAGTGCTAGTCAGCGGGAGGGCACAGATACGCAGTATTTT. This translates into CSASQREGTDTQYF.

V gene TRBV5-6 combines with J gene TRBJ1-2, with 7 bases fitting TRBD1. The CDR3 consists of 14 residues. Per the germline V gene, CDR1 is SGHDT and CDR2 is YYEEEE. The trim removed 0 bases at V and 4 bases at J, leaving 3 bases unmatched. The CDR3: CASSLDGTAYGYTF. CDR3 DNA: TGTGCCAGCAGCTTGGACGGGACAGCCTATGGCTACACCTTC.

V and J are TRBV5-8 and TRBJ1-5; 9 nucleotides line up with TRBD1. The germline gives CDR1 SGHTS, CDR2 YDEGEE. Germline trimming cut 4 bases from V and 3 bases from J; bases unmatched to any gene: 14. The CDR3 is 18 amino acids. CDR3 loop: CASSRYPGQGLFNQPQHF. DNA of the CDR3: TGTGCCAGCAGCCGTTACCCGGGACAGGGCTTATTCAATCAGCCCCAGCATTTT.

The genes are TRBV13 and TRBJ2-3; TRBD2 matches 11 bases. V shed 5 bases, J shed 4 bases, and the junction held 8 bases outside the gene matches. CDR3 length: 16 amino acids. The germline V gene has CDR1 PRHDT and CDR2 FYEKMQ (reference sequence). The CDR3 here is CASSRMLAGGADTQYF. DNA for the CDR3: TGTGCCAGCAGCCGAATGCTAGCGGGAGGTGCAGATACGCAGTATTTT.

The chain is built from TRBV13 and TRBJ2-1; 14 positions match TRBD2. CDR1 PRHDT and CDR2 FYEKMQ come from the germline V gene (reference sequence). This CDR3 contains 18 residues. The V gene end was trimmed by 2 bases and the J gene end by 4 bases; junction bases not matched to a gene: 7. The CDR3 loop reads CASSLIRLAGGPYNEQFF. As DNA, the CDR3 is TGTGCCAGCAGCTTAATAAGACTAGCGGGAGGGCCTTACAATGAGCAGTTCTTC.

Here the CDR3 DNA reads TGTGCCAGCAGCTTGGGGCCCTCACAGGGCTACGAGCAGTACTTC. Translation gives CASSLGPSQGYEQYF. This chain links TRBV5-6 with TRBJ2-7; a weak D match, TRBD1 (6 bases). This CDR3 region has 15 residues. The germline CDR1 and CDR2 sequences are SGHDT and YYEEEE. V lost 0 bases and J lost 3, with 13 bases in between. Full variable domain (remainder filled in from reference TRBV5-6 and TRBJ2-7): DAGVTQSPTHLIKTRGQQVTLRCSPKSGHDTVSWYQQALGQGPQFIFQYYEEEERQRGNFPDRFSGHQFPNYSSELNVNALLLGDSALYLCASSLGPSQGYEQYFGPGTRLTVT.

This CDR3 reads CASSQPVPAAQYF. The CDR3 nucleotides are TGTGCCAGCAGCCAGCCCGTACCAGCGGCGCAGTATTTT. V and J are TRBV3-1 (or the pseudogene TRBV3-2) and TRBJ2-3; the D gene is possibly TRBD2 (5 bases). This CDR3 contains 13 residues. Trimming removed 3 bases at V and 10 bases at J, with 14 bases between. In germline, CDR1 is LGHDT, CDR2 YNNKEL (reference sequence).

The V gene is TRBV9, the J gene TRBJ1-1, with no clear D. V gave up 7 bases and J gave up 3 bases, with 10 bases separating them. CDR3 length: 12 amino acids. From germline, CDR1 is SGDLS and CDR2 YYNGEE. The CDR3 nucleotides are TGTGCCAGCTCCCCCCAGGACACTGAAGCTTTCTTT. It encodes CASSPQDTEAFF.

CDR3 sequence: CSVSMEGTANTGELFF. The CDR3 region has the DNA TGCAGCGTCTCAATGGAAGGGACAGCTAACACCGGGGAGCTGTTTTTT. The rearrangement joins TRBV29-1 to TRBJ2-2; 7 positions match TRBD1. Germline-derived CDR1 and CDR2 are SQVTM and ANQGSEA. The CDR3 runs to 16 residues. J lost 2 bases, V lost 6 bases, and 12 bases had no gene match.

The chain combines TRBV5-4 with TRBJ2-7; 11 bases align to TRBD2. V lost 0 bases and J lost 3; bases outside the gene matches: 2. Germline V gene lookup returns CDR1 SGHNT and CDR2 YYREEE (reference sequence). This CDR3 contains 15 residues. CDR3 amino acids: CASSLDGLAGYEQYF. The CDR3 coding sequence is TGTGCCAGCAGCTTGGACGGACTAGCGGGCTACGAGCAGTACTTC. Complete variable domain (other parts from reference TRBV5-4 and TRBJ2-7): ETGVTQSPTHLIKTRGQQVTLRCSSQSGHNTVSWYQQALGQGPQFIFQYYREEENGRGNFPPRFSGLQFPNYSSELNVNALELDDSALYLCASSLDGLAGYEQYFGPGTRLTVT.

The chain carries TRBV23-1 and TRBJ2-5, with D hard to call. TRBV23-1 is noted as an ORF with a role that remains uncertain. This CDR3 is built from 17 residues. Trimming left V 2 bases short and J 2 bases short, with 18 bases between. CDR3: CASSQPEAAAGQETQYF. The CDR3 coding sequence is TGCGCCAGCAGTCAACCCGAGGCGGCAGCTGGTCAAGAGACCCAGTACTTC.

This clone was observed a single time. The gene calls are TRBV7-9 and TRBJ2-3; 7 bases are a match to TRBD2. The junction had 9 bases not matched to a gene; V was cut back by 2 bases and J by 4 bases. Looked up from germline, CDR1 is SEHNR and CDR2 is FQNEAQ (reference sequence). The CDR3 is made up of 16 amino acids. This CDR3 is CASSLSRSGIADTQYF. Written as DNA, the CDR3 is TGTGCCAGCAGCTTAAGCCGGAGCGGGATCGCAGATACGCAGTATTTT.

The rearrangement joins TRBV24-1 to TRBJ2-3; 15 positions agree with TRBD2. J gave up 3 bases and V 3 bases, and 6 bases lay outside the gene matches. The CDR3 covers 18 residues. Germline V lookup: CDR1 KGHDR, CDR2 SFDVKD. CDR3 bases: TGTGCCACCAGTGATCCCGGGACTAGCGGGAGGAGAACAGATACGCAGTATTTT. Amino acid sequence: CATSDPGTSGRRTDTQYF.

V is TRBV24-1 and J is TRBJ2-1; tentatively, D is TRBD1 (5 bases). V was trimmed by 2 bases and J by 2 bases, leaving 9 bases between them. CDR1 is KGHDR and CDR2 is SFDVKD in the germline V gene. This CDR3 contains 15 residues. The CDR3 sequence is CATSDSGNPYNEQFF. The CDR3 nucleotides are TGTGCCACCAGTGATTCAGGGAACCCCTACAATGAGCAGTTCTTC.